The clone carrying this T cell receptor beta chain was recorded a few times. Its matching antigen is unknown. Through a sample-barcoded 5' primer and a J-beta primer mix, a second PCR was run for about 6 to 12 cycles. The yield of each sample was at least 2.5 million CDR3-containing paired-end reads. TCRdb redid the calling of the 5' RACE reads with MiXCR, one entry per CDR3 protein. The sample gives 1.5 million to 1.9 million distinct CDR3 sequences, approximately 43% of which show up once; less than 5% is in the top ten. The extraction recovered at least 6 micrograms of total RNA per sample. The data originate from a study of blood T cells in healthy people across ages. Broader study findings: Among long-lived donors, naive CD4+ cells were more numerous and diversity higher than in aged donors.

CDR1 MNHNY and CDR2 SVGAGI come from the germline V gene (reference sequence). V was cut by 4 bases and J by 5 bases, with 6 bases left in between. This CDR3 has 11 residues. The clonotype originates from a woman between 18 and 30 years old in good health. Material for sequencing was blood. The chain has TRBV6-6 and TRBJ2-7; D call uncertain. In DNA form, the CDR3 reads TGTGCCAGCAGTTCTTTTAACGAGCAGTACTTC. Translation: CASSSFNEQYF.